The 26 T cell receptor beta chains below were found in one sample sequenced in a study of shared clonotypes between healthy human individuals. Sequencing was performed with immunoSEQ multiplex PCR; in TCRdb, only in-frame clones are kept and a portion is missing. This sample has about 490,000 clones, with less than 80% found just once. The sample comprised PBMCs. The receptor source for this set is a woman in her thirties or forties in good health. Some clones in this sample may be carry-over from other donors' samples.

CDR3 residues: CASSLVPGLTGELFF. Written as DNA, the CDR3 is TGTGCCAGCAGCTTAGTGCCAGGTCTCACCGGGGAGCTGTTTTTT. V is TRBV7-6 and J is TRBJ2-2; D gene ambiguous. Germline assignment: CDR1 SGHVS and CDR2 FNYEAQ. The CDR3 consists of 15 residues. The germline V and J ends were trimmed by 1 base and 4 bases, with 10 bases remaining between them.

In this sample, this clone turned up a few times. The gene calls are TRBV9 and TRBJ1-4; D unclear. CDR3 length equals 14 residues. V was shortened by 0 bases and J by 9 bases, with 12 bases between the two germline ends. The V gene's germline CDR1 is SGDLS and CDR2 YYNGEE. CDR3 in amino acids: CASSVVAPVKKLFF. In DNA form, the CDR3 reads TGTGCCAGCAGCGTAGTGGCCCCTGTTAAAAAACTGTTTTTT.

This clone was picked up one time. V is TRBV10-1 and J is TRBJ1-1; no clear D. Germline V CDR1 and CDR2: WNHNN, SYGVQD (reference sequence). V was pared by 5 bases and J by 0 bases, with 7 bases between. The CDR3 runs to 13 residues. The CDR3 loop reads CASSKGMNTEAFF. CDR3 in DNA: TGCGCCAGCAGTAAGGGCATGAACACTGAAGCTTTCTTT.

This rearrangement joins TRBV19 to TRBJ2-1; 9 bases map to TRBD2. Germline trimming cut 2 bases from V and 4 bases from J; bases unmatched to any gene: 6. This CDR3 has 16 amino acids. Germline V gene lookup returns CDR1 LNHDA and CDR2 SQIVND (reference sequence). The CDR3 DNA sequence: TGTGCCAGTAGTATATCCCGAGCGGGAGGTTACAATGAGCAGTTCTTC. It translates to CASSISRAGGYNEQFF.

The rearrangement uses TRBV30 and TRBJ2-7, with 8 nucleotides matching TRBD1. Germline-derived CDR1 and CDR2 are GTSNPN and SVGIG (reference sequence). The CDR3 consists of 14 residues. With V trimmed by 2 bases and J by 3 bases, 6 bases remained unmatched. The CDR3 here is CAWSPDRVDYEQYF. CDR3 nucleotide sequence: TGTGCCTGGAGTCCGGACAGGGTGGACTACGAGCAGTACTTC.

CDR3 region: CASSRDLQETQYF. CDR3 nucleotide sequence: TGTGCCAGCTCACGGGACTTACAAGAGACCCAGTACTTC. This chain joins TRBV18 and TRBJ2-5, with D perhaps TRBD2 (6 bases). V was pared by 4 bases and J by 2 bases, with 8 bases between. Looked up from germline, CDR1 is KGHSH and CDR2 is LQKENI. The CDR3 has 13 amino acids.

This clone appeared once. The chain joins TRBV5-1 to TRBJ1-1; the match to TRBD1 covers 7 bases. J lost 0 bases, V lost 3 bases, and 8 bases had no gene match. CDR3 size: 16 residues. Germline V gene data show CDR1 as SGHRS and CDR2 as YFSETQ. The CDR3 bases are TGCGCCAGCAGCTGGAAACACGGGACAGTGAACACTGAAGCTTTCTTT. Its protein product is CASSWKHGTVNTEAFF.

The chain has TRBV18 and TRBJ1-4; D gene uncertain. Germline V gene data show CDR1 as KGHSH and CDR2 as LQKENI. V gave up 3 bases and J gave up 0 bases, with 8 bases separating them. The CDR3 covers 15 residues. The CDR3 DNA reads as TGTGCCAGCTCACCTAACTCTGCAACTAATGAAAAACTGTTTTTT. Protein product: CASSPNSATNEKLFF.

The J gene is TRBJ2-1, the V gene TRBV27; D remains ambiguous. Trimming cost V 3 bases and J 1 base, with 4 bases left between them. The CDR3 is 13 amino acids. Germline CDR1 and CDR2: MNHEY and SMNVEV (reference sequence). CDR3 nucleotides: TGTGCCAGCAGTTTGGGGTCCTACAATGAGCAGTTCTTC. This codes for CASSLGSYNEQFF.

In this sample, this clone turned up a few times. The chain combines TRBV11-2 with TRBJ1-5, with TRBD1 matching 7 bases. The CDR3 has 13 residues. J was trimmed by 5 bases and V by 4 bases; bases with no gene match: 2. Germline lookup yields CDR1 SGHAT and CDR2 FQNNGV. The CDR3 sequence is CASSSDRDQPQHF. DNA of the CDR3: TGTGCCAGCAGCTCAGACAGGGATCAGCCCCAGCATTTT. Filled out from reference TRBV11-2 and TRBJ1-5, the complete variable domain reads EAGVAQSPRYKIIEKRQSVAFWCNPISGHATLYWYQQILGQGPKLLIQFQNNGVVDDSQLPKDRFSAERLKGVDSTLKIQPAKLEDSAVYLCASSSDRDQPQHFGDGTRLSIL.

This clone was observed a single time. The V gene is TRBV28, the J gene TRBJ2-7, with D unclear. CDR3 length: 15 amino acids. The V gene lost 3 bases and the J gene lost 3 bases, with 15 bases spanning the gap. Germline CDR1 reads MDHEN; CDR2 reads SYDVKM. The CDR3: CASSLPHLVGYEQYF. The CDR3 DNA reads TGTGCCAGCAGTTTGCCCCACTTAGTGGGCTACGAGCAGTACTTC. Full variable domain (rest looked up from reference TRBV28 and TRBJ2-7): DVKVTQSSRYLVKRTGEKVFLECVQDMDHENMFWYRQDPGLGLRLIYFSYDVKMKEKGDIPEGYSVSREKKERFSLILESASTNQTSMYLCASSLPHLVGYEQYFGPGTRLTVT.

The V call is TRBV7-6, the J call TRBJ1-1; 7 bases are a match to TRBD1. The V and J ends lost 1 base and 8 bases, in that order; junction bases with no gene match: 4. Per germline, CDR1 SGHVS and CDR2 FNYEAQ. The CDR3 totals 13 residues. CDR3 region: CASSLGRDSEAFF. Written as DNA, the CDR3 is TGTGCCAGCAGCTTAGGTAGGGACAGCGAAGCTTTCTTT.

This clone was observed a handful of times. The gene calls are TRBV29-1 and TRBJ1-1, with TRBD1 as a possible D gene (5 bases). Between the trimmed V and J ends, which lost 3 bases and 4 bases, there was a span of 12 bases. CDR3 length: 13 amino acids. The germline gives CDR1 SQVTM, CDR2 ANQGSEA. This chain's CDR3 is CSVDEQVGTEAFF. Written as DNA, the CDR3 is TGCAGCGTTGACGAACAGGTGGGCACTGAAGCTTTCTTT. The entire variable domain, with the rest obtained from reference TRBV29-1 and TRBJ1-1, is as follows: SAVISQKPSRDICQRGTSLTIQCQVDSQVTMMFWYRQQPGQSLTLIATANQGSEATYESGFVIDKFPISRPNLTFSTLTVSNMSPEDSSIYLCSVDEQVGTEAFFGQGTRLTVV.

The chain joins TRBV7-8 to TRBJ2-7, with TRBD1 identical over 10 bases. V dropped 6 bases and J dropped 2; count of bases not matched to a gene: 7. The CDR3 is 15 amino acids. Germline-derived CDR1 and CDR2 are SGHVS and FQNEAQ. CDR3 bases: TGTGCCAGCAGTAATCGACAGGGGGCCACCTACGAGCAGTACTTC. This gives the protein CASSNRQGATYEQYF.

The chain links TRBV28 to TRBJ2-3, with TRBD2 matching over 13 bases. Trimming cost V 6 bases and J 5 bases; bases outside gene matches: 5. The CDR3 loop spans 15 amino acids. Germline-derived CDR1 and CDR2 are MDHEN and SYDVKM. The CDR3 reads CASSTLAGGLDTQYF. The CDR3 DNA reads TGTGCCAGCAGCACACTAGCGGGAGGGCTAGATACGCAGTATTTT.

This clone has only a few counts. Being one base from a much bigger clone, this may be a read error. Other nucleotide sequences in the sample specify the same CDR3. The gene calls are TRBV30 and TRBJ1-1; no clear D. The V and J ends lost 3 bases and 4 bases respectively, with 21 bases between them. The CDR3 extends over 16 amino acids. CDR1 and CDR2 (germline): GTSNPN, SVGIG (reference sequence). CDR3 sequence: CAWSVTAMGGGTEAFF. The CDR3 DNA follows: TGTGCCTGGAGCGTAACTGCGATGGGAGGTGGCACTGAAGCTTTCTTT.

The V gene is TRBV9, the J gene TRBJ2-5; 12 nucleotides match TRBD2. Per the germline V gene, CDR1 is SGDLS and CDR2 is YYNGEE. The CDR3 has 16 residues. Trimming at V came to 3 bases and at J to 1 base, leaving 4 bases not matched to a gene. CDR3 in amino acids: CASSAQTSGGQETQYF. The CDR3 region has the DNA TGTGCCAGCAGCGCACAGACTAGCGGGGGCCAAGAGACCCAGTACTTC.

Only a few counts were recorded for this clone. The chain recombines TRBV29-1 with TRBJ2-7; 9 positions agree with TRBD1. The CDR3 runs 17 residues. V lost 0 bases to trimming and J lost 4 bases; unmatched junction nucleotides: 13. Germline V gene lookup returns CDR1 SQVTM and CDR2 ANQGSEA. CDR3 DNA: TGCAGCGTTGAAGATCCCTTACAGGGGGCATTCGGGTACGAGCAGTACTTC. As protein: CSVEDPLQGAFGYEQYF.

J is TRBJ1-2 and V is TRBV6-4, with D possibly matching TRBD1 (5 bases). V lost 4 bases and J lost 6, with 12 bases in between. Germline CDR1 and CDR2: MRHNA and SNTAGT. The CDR3 is made up of 13 amino acids. This chain's CDR3 is CASSVTGGDGYTF. The CDR3 nucleotides read TGTGCCAGCAGTGTTACCGGGGGAGATGGCTACACCTTC.

The chain carries TRBV7-9 and TRBJ2-3; a weak D match, TRBD1 (5 bases). CDR1 SEHNR and CDR2 FQNEAQ come from the germline V gene (reference sequence). This CDR3 contains 13 residues. V was cut by 5 bases and J by 4 bases, with 10 bases left in between. The CDR3 sequence is CASSPGWADTQYF. CDR3 DNA: TGTGCCAGCAGCCCAGGGTGGGCAGATACGCAGTATTTT.

The J gene is TRBJ1-3, the V gene TRBV25-1, with a tentative D call TRBD1 (5 bases). V dropped 8 bases and J dropped 0 bases, with 20 bases sitting between them. Germline values: CDR1 MGHDK, CDR2 SYGVNS. The CDR3 consists of 17 residues. DNA for the CDR3: TGTGCCAGCGGAAACACTCGGGGACTCCTCTCTGGAAACACCATATATTTT. It specifies CASGNTRGLLSGNTIYF.

This chain connects TRBV5-1 to TRBJ1-1, with D perhaps TRBD1 (5 bases). The CDR3 sequence is 13 residues long. V was cut by 0 bases and J by 11 bases, with 14 bases left in between. The germline V gene has CDR1 SGHRS and CDR2 YFSETQ. In DNA form, the CDR3 reads TGCGCCAGCAGCTTGGCGGGGGTGTCGGCTGCTTTCTTT. The encoded protein is CASSLAGVSAAFF.

The chain combines TRBV30 with TRBJ1-2; D is undetermined. Germline CDR1 reads GTSNPN; CDR2 reads SVGIG (reference sequence). Trimming removed 3 bases from V and 6 bases from J, with 14 bases in between. The CDR3 has 13 amino acids. The DNA for the CDR3 is TGTGCCTGGAGATACGGCAGAGATAATGGCTACACCTTC. Protein product: CAWRYGRDNGYTF.

The V gene is TRBV7-2, the J gene TRBJ2-5, with TRBD2 identical over 10 bases. CDR1 SGHTA and CDR2 FQGNSA come from the germline V gene. The CDR3 spans 15 residues. With 1 base clipped from V and 5 bases from J, the junction kept 4 bases outside the gene matches. CDR3 DNA: TGTGCCAGCAGCTTAGATAGCGGGAGGATGGAGACCCAGTACTTC. Residues: CASSLDSGRMETQYF.

The chain is built from TRBV2 and TRBJ1-4; no definite D call. V lost 2 bases and J 0 bases, leaving 4 bases between the germline ends. The length of the CDR3 is 14 residues. Germline assignment: CDR1 SNHLY and CDR2 FYNNEI. The CDR3 loop reads CASSEHSTNEKLFF. The DNA of the CDR3 is TGTGCCAGCAGTGAACACTCAACTAATGAAAAACTGTTTTTT.

The V gene is TRBV2, the J gene TRBJ2-2; D is perhaps TRBD1 (6 bases). Germline-derived CDR1 and CDR2 are SNHLY and FYNNEI. The CDR3 is 13 residues long. V shed 5 bases and J shed 5 bases, with 9 bases lying between them. CDR3 in amino acids: CASSPDRTGELFF. The CDR3 bases are TGTGCCAGCAGTCCTGACAGGACCGGGGAGCTGTTTTTT. Full variable domain (missing parts from reference TRBV2 and TRBJ2-2): EPEVTQTPSHQVTQMGQEVILRCVPISNHLYFYWYRQILGQKVEFLVSFYNNEISEKSEIFDDQFSVERPDGSNFTLKIRSTKLEDSAMYFCASSPDRTGELFFGEGSRLTVL.